The TCR beta chain under discussion was sequenced for a study of cytomegalovirus exposure and HLA in healthy donors. The wider study: A later analysis reported the roughly 130 validation repertoires used the same platform as the approximately 660 first-cohort repertoires. General study results and limits: With high specificity and sensitivity, the classifier reportedly diagnosed cytomegalovirus status. Overall, roughly 160 TCR beta chains were annotated as cytomegalovirus-associated.

For this clone: What it binds is unknown.

CDR1 is MDHEN, CDR2 SYDVKM, per germline. This CDR3 spans 15 amino acids. The junction had 18 bases not matched to a gene; V was cut back by 6 bases and J by 13 bases. Some clones are missing from TCRdb's copy, which holds only in-frame ones; the method was immunoSEQ multiplex PCR. The sample lists fewer than 140,000 clones; about 88% were seen once. The clonotype was recovered from a woman between 18 and 30 years old in good health and CMV-seropositive. What was sequenced was PBMCs. The chain has TRBV28 and TRBJ2-3; TRBD2 aligns across 8 bases. The CDR3: CASRSLALGGGPEYF. The CDR3, as DNA: TGTGCCAGCAGGAGCCTAGCATTGGGCGGGGGGCCAGAGTATTTT. Using reference TRBV28 and TRBJ2-3 for the parts outside the CDR3, the full variable domain is DVKVTQSSRYLVKRTGEKVFLECVQDMDHENMFWYRQDPGLGLRLIYFSYDVKMKEKGDIPEGYSVSREKKERFSLILESASTNQTSMYLCASRSLALGGGPEYFGPGTRLTVL.